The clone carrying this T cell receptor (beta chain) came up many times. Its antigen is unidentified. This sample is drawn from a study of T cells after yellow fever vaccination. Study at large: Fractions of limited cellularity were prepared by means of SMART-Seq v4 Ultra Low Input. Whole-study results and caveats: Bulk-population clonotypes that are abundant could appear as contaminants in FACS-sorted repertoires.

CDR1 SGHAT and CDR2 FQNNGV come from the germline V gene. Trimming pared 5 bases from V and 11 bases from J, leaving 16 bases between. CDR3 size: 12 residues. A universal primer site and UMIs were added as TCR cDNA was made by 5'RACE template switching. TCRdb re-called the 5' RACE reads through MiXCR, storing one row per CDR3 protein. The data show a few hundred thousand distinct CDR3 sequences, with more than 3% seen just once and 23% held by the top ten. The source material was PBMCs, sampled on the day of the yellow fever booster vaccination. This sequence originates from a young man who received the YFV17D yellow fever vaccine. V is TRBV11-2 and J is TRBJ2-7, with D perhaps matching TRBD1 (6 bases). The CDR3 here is CASSLSRDKKYF. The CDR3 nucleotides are TGTGCCAGCAGCCTCTCCCGGGACAAGAAGTACTTC.